This entry describes one T cell receptor beta chain. The CDR3 runs to 14 residues. Trimming left V 5 bases short and J 8 bases short, with 15 bases between. Germline V gives CDR1 MGHDK, CDR2 SYGVNS. The data stem from a study of blood T cells in healthy people across ages. A second about 7 to 12 cycle PCR used barcoded and J-beta primers. TCRdb used MiXCR to reprocess the 5' RACE reads, holding one entry per CDR3 protein. The table lists about 670,000 distinct CDR3 sequences, over 40% of them singletons. What was sequenced was blood. The receptor was derived from a woman over 75 in good health. This chain links TRBV25-1 with TRBJ1-4; D remains ambiguous. The CDR3 spells CASSPSRGREKLFF. The CDR3 DNA sequence: TGTGCCAGCAGTCCCTCGAGAGGGCGGGAAAAACTGTTTTTT.